Included here is one T cell receptor (beta chain) sequence, with context. The antigen is unknown. The data derive from a study of Graves' ophthalmopathy and Graves' hyperthyroidism. About the research overall: Peripheral blood was gathered at the point of initial diagnosis, before any treatment started.

As the template, RNA transcripts were used to amplify TCR beta CDR3 regions. In the first round, RT-PCR was carried out with HTBI primers, and a multiplex PCR formed the second round. One entry per CDR3 protein, called by TCRdb with MiXCR from the multiplex PCR reads. The sample lists 650,000 to 900,000 distinct CDR3 sequences; roughly two fifths were seen once. Trimming removed 3 bases from V and 0 bases from J, with 9 bases in between. Germline V gives CDR1 DFQATT, CDR2 SNEGSKA (reference sequence). The CDR3 contains 14 residues. General observations from the study: An approximately 80% specificity and about 88% sensitivity were achieved by a 13-signature model that separated ophthalmopathy from stable hyperthyroidism. For predicting ophthalmopathy progression, the model had roughly 70% sensitivity and nearly 75% specificity.

The chain couples TRBV20-1 to TRBJ1-3; D gene unclear. Input material: peripheral blood. The receptor comes from an adult man with Graves' ophthalmopathy. CDR3 bases: TGCAGTGCTAGGCACCTCAACTCTGGAAACACCATATATTTT. Residues: CSARHLNSGNTIYF.